What follows are 4 T cell receptor beta chains derived from one specimen sequenced in a study of somatic mutations in cytotoxic T cells in rheumatoid arthritis. Repertoires were generated with immunoSEQ multiplex PCR, while TCRdb's copy carries only in-frame clones and drops some. The sample has 14,000 or so clones, 70% to 75% seen once. The specimen sequenced was CD8+ T cells sorted from blood. All receptors derive from an adult with rheumatoid arthritis.

By proportion, this clone is medium-sized (0.01 to 0.1%). The J gene is TRBJ1-1, the V gene TRBV13; D is unclear. The CDR3 runs to 15 residues. Germline V gives CDR1 PRHDT, CDR2 FYEKMQ (reference sequence). V was shortened by 5 bases and J by 0 bases, with 13 bases between the two germline ends. DNA for the CDR3: TGTGCCAGCAGCCCCGCGGTCCTCTTGAACACTGAAGCTTTCTTT. This codes for CASSPAVLLNTEAFF. Variable domain in full (rest from reference TRBV13 and TRBJ1-1): AAGVIQSPRHLIKEKRETATLKCYPIPRHDTVYWYQQGPGQDPQFLISFYEKMQSDKGSIPDRFSAQQFSDYHSELNMSSLELGDSALYFCASSPAVLLNTEAFFGQGTRLTVV.

This chain uses TRBV5-1 with TRBJ2-3; D is ambiguous. CDR1 SGHRS and CDR2 YFSETQ come from the germline V gene. Trimming took off 2 bases at V and 0 bases at J, with 10 bases between the two ends. The length of the CDR3 is 15 residues. CDR3 bases: TGCGCCAGCAGCTTTGGGGTTTCAAGCACAGATACGCAGTATTTT. The encoded protein is CASSFGVSSTDTQYF.

The V call is TRBV2, the J call TRBJ2-3, with D hard to call. The V gene's germline CDR1 is SNHLY and CDR2 FYNNEI. The CDR3 has 14 residues. V lost 4 bases to trimming and J lost 1 base, with 9 bases between them. This CDR3 is CASSAPHRTDTQYF. In nucleotides, the CDR3 is TGTGCCAGCAGTGCGCCACACCGCACAGATACGCAGTATTTT.

The J gene is TRBJ2-1, the V gene TRBV9, with D maybe TRBD2 (6 bases). Trimming shortened V by 4 bases and J by 5 bases, and 16 bases separated the two germline ends. CDR1 is SGDLS, CDR2 YYNGEE, per germline. This CDR3 comprises 15 residues. CDR3 region: CASSPWSGGNNEQFF. CDR3 nucleotides: TGTGCCAGCAGCCCCTGGTCGGGCGGGAACAATGAGCAGTTCTTC. The full variable domain, its missing parts supplied by reference TRBV9 and TRBJ2-1, is DSGVTQTPKHLITATGQRVTLRCSPRSGDLSVYWYQQSLDQGLQFLIQYYNGEERAKGNILERFSAQQFPDLHSELNLSSLELGDSALYFCASSPWSGGNNEQFFGPGTRLTVL.